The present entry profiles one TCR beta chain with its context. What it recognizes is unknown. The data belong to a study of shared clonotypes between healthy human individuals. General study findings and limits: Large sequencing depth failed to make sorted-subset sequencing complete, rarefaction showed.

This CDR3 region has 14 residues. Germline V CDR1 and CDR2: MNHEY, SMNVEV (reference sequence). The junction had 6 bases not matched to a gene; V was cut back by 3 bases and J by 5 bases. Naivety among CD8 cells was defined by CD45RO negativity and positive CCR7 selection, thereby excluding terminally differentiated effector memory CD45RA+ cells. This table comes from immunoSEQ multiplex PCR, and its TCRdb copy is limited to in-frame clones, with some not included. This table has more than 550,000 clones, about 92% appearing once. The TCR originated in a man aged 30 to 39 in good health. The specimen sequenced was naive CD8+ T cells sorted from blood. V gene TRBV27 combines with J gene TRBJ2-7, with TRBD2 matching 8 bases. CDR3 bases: TGTGCCAGCAGTTTCGGCGGGAGGAGTCACGAGCAGTACTTC. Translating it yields CASSFGGRSHEQYF.